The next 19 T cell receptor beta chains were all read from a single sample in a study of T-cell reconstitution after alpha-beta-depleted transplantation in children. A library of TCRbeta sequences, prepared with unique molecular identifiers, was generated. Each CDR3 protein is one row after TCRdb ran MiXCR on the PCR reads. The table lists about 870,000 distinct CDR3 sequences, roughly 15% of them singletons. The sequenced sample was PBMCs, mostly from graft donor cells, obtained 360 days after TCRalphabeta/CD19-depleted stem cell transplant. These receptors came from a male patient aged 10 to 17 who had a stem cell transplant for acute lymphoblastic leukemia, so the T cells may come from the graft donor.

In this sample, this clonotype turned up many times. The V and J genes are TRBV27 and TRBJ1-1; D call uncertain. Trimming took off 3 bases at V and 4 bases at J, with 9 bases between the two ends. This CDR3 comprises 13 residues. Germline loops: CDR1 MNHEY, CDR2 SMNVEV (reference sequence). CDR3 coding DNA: TGTGCCAGCAGTTTTGGGCTCTTCACTGAAGCTTTCTTT. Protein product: CASSFGLFTEAFF.

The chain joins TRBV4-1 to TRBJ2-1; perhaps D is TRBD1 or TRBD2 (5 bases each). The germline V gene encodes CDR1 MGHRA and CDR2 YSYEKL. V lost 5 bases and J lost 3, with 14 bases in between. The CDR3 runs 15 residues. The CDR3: CASSKGRQNYNEQFF. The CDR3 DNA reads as TGCGCCAGCAGCAAAGGGAGACAGAACTACAATGAGCAGTTCTTC.

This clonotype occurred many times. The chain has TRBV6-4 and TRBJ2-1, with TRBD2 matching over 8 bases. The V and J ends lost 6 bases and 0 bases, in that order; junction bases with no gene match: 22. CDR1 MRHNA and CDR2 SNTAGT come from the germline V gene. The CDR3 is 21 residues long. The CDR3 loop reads CASRSMGSSGGVRSSYNEQFF. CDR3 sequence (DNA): TGTGCCAGCAGATCAATGGGTTCCAGCGGGGGTGTAAGGAGCTCCTACAATGAGCAGTTCTTC.

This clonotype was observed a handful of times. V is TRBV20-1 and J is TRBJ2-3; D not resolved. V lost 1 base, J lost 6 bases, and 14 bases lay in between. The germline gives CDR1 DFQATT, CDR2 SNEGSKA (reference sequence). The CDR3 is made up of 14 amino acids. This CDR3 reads CSARVPGLTDTQYF. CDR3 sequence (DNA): TGCAGTGCTAGAGTACCGGGTCTCACGGATACGCAGTATTTT.

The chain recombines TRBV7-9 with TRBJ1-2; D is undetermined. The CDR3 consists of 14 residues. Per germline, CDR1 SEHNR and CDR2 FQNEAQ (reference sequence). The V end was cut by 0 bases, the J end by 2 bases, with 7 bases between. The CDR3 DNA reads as TGTGCCAGCAGCTTAGCAGCCCAAAACTATGGCTACACCTTC. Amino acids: CASSLAAQNYGYTF. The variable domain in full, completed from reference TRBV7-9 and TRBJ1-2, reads DTGVSQNPRHKITKRGQNVTFRCDPISEHNRLYWYRQTLGQGPEFLTYFQNEAQLEKSRLLSDRFSAERPKGSFSTLEIQRTEQGDSAMYLCASSLAAQNYGYTFGSGTRLTVV.

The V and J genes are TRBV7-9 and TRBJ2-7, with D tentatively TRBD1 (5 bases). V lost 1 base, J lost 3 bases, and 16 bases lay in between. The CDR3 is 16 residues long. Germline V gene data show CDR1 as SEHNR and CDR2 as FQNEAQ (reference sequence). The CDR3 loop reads CASSLDAGLGLYEQYF. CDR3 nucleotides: TGTGCCAGCAGCTTAGATGCCGGTCTGGGGCTCTACGAGCAGTACTTC.

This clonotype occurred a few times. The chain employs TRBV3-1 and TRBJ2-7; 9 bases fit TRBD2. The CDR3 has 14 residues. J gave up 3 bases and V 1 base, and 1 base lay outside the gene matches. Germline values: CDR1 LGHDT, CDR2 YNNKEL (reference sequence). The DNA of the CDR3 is TGTGCCAGCAGCCAAGGGACTAGCGTCTACGAGCAGTACTTC. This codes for CASSQGTSVYEQYF.

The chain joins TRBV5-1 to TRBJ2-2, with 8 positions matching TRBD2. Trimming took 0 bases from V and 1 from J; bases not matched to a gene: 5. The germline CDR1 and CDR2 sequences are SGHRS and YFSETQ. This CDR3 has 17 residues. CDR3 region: CASSLELAVLNTGELFF. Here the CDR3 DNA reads TGCGCCAGCAGCTTGGAACTAGCGGTCCTGAACACCGGGGAGCTGTTTTTT.

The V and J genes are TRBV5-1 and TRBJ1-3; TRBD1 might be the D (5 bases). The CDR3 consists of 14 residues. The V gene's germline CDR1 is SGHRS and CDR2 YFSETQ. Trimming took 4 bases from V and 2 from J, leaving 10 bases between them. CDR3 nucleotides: TGCGCCAGCAGCCCCGGGACGACTGGAAACACCATATATTTT. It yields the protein CASSPGTTGNTIYF.

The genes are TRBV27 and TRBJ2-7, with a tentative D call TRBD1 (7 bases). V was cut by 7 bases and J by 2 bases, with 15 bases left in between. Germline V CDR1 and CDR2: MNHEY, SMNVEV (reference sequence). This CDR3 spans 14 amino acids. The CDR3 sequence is CASTSGGLTYEQYF. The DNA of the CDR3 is TGTGCCAGCACTTCAGGGGGACTCACCTACGAGCAGTACTTC.

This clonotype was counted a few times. The CDR3 loop is CASSLWVGTSGDLYEQYF. The CDR3 nucleotides read TGTGCCAGCAGCTTATGGGTCGGGACTAGCGGAGACTTATACGAGCAGTACTTC. The chain is built from TRBV11-2 and TRBJ2-7; 11 bases agree with TRBD2. This CDR3 is 18 amino acids long. The germline gives CDR1 SGHAT, CDR2 FQNNGV. V lost 2 bases to trimming and J lost 4 bases; unmatched junction nucleotides: 13.

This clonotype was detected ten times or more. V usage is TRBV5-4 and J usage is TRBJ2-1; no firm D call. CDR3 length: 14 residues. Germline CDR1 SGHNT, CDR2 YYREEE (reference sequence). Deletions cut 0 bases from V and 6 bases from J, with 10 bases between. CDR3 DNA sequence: TGTGCCAGCAGCTTGGTTTTAGCTTCCAATGAGCAGTTCTTC. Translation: CASSLVLASNEQFF.

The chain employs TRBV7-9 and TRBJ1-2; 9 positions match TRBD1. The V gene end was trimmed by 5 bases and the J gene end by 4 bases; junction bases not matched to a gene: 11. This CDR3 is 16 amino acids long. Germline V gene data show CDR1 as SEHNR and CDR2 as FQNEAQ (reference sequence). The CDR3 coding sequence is TGTGCCAGCAGCCTCAGACTCACGACAGGGGGCTATGGCTACACCTTC. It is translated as CASSLRLTTGGYGYTF.

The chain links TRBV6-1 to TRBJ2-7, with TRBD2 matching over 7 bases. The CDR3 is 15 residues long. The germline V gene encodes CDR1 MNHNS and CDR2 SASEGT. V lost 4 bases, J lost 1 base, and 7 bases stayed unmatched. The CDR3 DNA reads TGTGCCAGCAGTGCCTCTAGCGGTTGGTCCTACGAGCAGTACTTC. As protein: CASSASSGWSYEQYF.

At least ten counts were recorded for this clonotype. For the CDR3, the DNA is TGTGCCAGCAGTTACGGGGACAGCACAGATACGCAGTATTTT. Translating it yields CASSYGDSTDTQYF. The chain employs TRBV6-5 and TRBJ2-3; either TRBD1 or TRBD2 may fit D (5 bases each). Trimming took off 2 bases at V and 0 bases at J, with 6 bases between the two ends. The CDR3 is made up of 14 amino acids. Per the germline V gene, CDR1 is MNHEY and CDR2 is SVGAGI.

DNA for the CDR3: TGTGCCAGCAGCTTAGCAGGGACGCAGGATACGCAGTATTTT. Translation gives CASSLAGTQDTQYF. The V gene is TRBV11-2, the J gene TRBJ2-3; D possibly uses TRBD1 or TRBD2 (5 bases each). From germline, CDR1 is SGHAT and CDR2 FQNNGV. The CDR3 contains 14 residues. The V end was cut by 1 base, the J end by 6 bases, with 11 bases between. The full variable domain, its missing parts supplied by reference TRBV11-2 and TRBJ2-3, is EAGVAQSPRYKIIEKRQSVAFWCNPISGHATLYWYQQILGQGPKLLIQFQNNGVVDDSQLPKDRFSAERLKGVDSTLKIQPAKLEDSAVYLCASSLAGTQDTQYFGPGTRLTVL.

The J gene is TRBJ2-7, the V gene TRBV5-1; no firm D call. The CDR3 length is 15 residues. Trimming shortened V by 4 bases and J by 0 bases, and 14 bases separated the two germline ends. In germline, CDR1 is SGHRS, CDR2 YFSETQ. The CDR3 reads CASSLVPNYSYEQYF. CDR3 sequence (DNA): TGCGCCAGCAGCCTCGTCCCCAACTACTCCTACGAGCAGTACTTC.

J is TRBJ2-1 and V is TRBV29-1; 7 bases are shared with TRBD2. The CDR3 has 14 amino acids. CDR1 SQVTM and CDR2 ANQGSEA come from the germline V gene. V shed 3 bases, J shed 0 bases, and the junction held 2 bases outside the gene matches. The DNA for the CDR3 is TGCAGCGTTGATCTAGCGGTCTCCTACAATGAGCAGTTCTTC. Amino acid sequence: CSVDLAVSYNEQFF.

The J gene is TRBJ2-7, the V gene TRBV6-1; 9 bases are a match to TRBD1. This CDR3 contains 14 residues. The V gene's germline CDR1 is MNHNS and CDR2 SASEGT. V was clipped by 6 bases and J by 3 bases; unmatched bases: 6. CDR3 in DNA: TGTGCCAGCAGAGGGACAGGGTTTCTCTACGAGCAGTACTTC. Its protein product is CASRGTGFLYEQYF.